These 21 T cell receptor beta chains originate from one sample sequenced in a study of molecular identifiers for immune sequencing clone quantification. TCRdb re-derived calls from the PCR reads in MiXCR, one entry per CDR3 protein. This sample has some 66,000 distinct CDR3 sequences; around 19% occur once, and the top ten carry around 1.4%. The specimen was naive CD8+ T cells from blood, with Jurkat cell RNA spiked in. The subset was: FACS-sorted CD8+CD4-CCR7+CD45RA+ naive T cells. The receptors here all came from a human donor in good health. Some libraries in this study had Jurkat cell RNA spiked in.

The rearrangement joins TRBV7-2 to TRBJ2-7; TRBD2 aligns across 8 bases. The CDR3 spans 14 residues. The germline CDR1 and CDR2 sequences are SGHTA and FQGNSA. The junction had 1 base not matched to a gene; V was cut back by 0 bases and J by 3 bases. The CDR3 spells CASSLALAGYEQYF. CDR3 in DNA: TGTGCCAGCAGCTTAGCCCTAGCGGGCTACGAGCAGTACTTC.

The chain has TRBV29-1 and TRBJ2-1; TRBD1 matches at 9 bases. Germline assignment: CDR1 SQVTM and CDR2 ANQGSEA. This CDR3 is built from 13 residues. V lost 6 bases, J lost 3 bases, and 3 bases stayed unmatched. The DNA of the CDR3 is TGCAGCGTCGGGACAGGGAACTACAATGAGCAGTTCTTC. Amino acid sequence: CSVGTGNYNEQFF.

This clonotype was detected ten times or more. The chain links TRBV11-2 to TRBJ2-3; 14 bases align to TRBD2. Germline V gene sequence: CDR1 SGHAT, CDR2 FQNNGV. V was clipped by 5 bases and J by 5 bases; unmatched bases: 6. The CDR3 extends over 16 amino acids. The CDR3 bases are TGTGCCAGCAGCCGGGCCGGGACTAGCGGGGGAGATACGCAGTATTTT. This encodes CASSRAGTSGGDTQYF.

The chain uses TRBV13 and TRBJ1-1; D is uncertain. This CDR3 has 12 amino acids. Trimming pared 5 bases from V and 6 bases from J, leaving 10 bases between. Germline-derived CDR1 and CDR2 are PRHDT and FYEKMQ (reference sequence). CDR3 loop: CASSIGEAEAFF. In nucleotides, the CDR3 is TGTGCCAGCAGCATCGGGGAGGCTGAAGCTTTCTTT.

V usage is TRBV6-5 and J usage is TRBJ2-2, with TRBD2 matching 11 bases. CDR1 and CDR2 (germline): MNHEY, SVGAGI. The CDR3 is made up of 18 amino acids. With 2 bases clipped from V and 3 bases from J, the junction kept 8 bases outside the gene matches. CDR3 region: CASSYASRLAGYTGELFF. CDR3 bases: TGTGCCAGCAGTTACGCCTCGCGACTAGCGGGGTACACCGGGGAGCTGTTTTTT.

This clonotype was recorded once. This clone may be a read error of a much larger clone one base away. V is TRBV19 and J is TRBJ2-1; a weak D match, TRBD1 (6 bases). CDR1 and CDR2 (germline): LNHDA, SQIVND (reference sequence). There are 13 residues in the CDR3. The CDR3 DNA reads as TGTGCCAATAGTATAGTAGGGGGACATGAGCAGTTCTTC. It is translated as CANSIVGGHEQFF.

This clonotype was observed many times. The V gene is TRBV29-1, the J gene TRBJ2-5; D gene unclear. The CDR3 consists of 11 residues. Germline CDR1 and CDR2: SQVTM and ANQGSEA. The V end lost 3 bases, the J end lost 2 bases, and 4 bases lay between the germline ends. As DNA, the CDR3 is TGCAGCGTTGACCAACAAGAGACCCAGTACTTC. Protein sequence: CSVDQQETQYF.

This clonotype was picked up many times. The chain recombines TRBV27 with TRBJ2-4, with D unresolved. The CDR3 extends over 14 amino acids. From germline, CDR1 is MNHEY and CDR2 SMNVEV (reference sequence). Trimming removed 0 bases at V and 6 bases at J, with 9 bases between. CDR3 sequence: CASSLSPNLNIQYF. CDR3 bases: TGTGCCAGCAGTTTATCCCCTAATTTAAACATTCAGTACTTC.

Ten or more counts support this clonotype. This rearrangement joins TRBV4-1 to TRBJ2-7; 9 bases fit TRBD2. Germline V gene sequence: CDR1 MGHRA, CDR2 YSYEKL. Trimming at V came to 5 bases and at J to 3 bases, leaving 17 bases not matched to a gene. The CDR3 loop spans 18 amino acids. The CDR3 is CASSEAGASGIRGYEQYF. The CDR3 DNA sequence: TGCGCCAGCAGCGAAGCAGGTGCTAGCGGGATCCGGGGCTACGAGCAGTACTTC.

Concerning this clonotype: The missing conserved phenylalanine or tryptophan at the end of this CDR3 makes a read error likely. The chain joins TRBV28 to TRBJ2-7; 11 bases are shared with TRBD2. Germline-derived CDR1 and CDR2 are MDHEN and SYDVKM. The V and J ends lost 4 bases and 3 bases, in that order; junction bases with no gene match: 2. CDR3 size: 14 residues. This chain's CDR3 is CASSSGTSGYEQYS. The DNA for the CDR3 is TGTGCCAGCAGTTCCGGGACTAGCGGCTACGAGCAGTACTCC.

The chain employs TRBV2 and TRBJ2-1; 7 positions match TRBD2. Unmatched junction bases numbered 12, after V lost 6 bases and J lost 4 bases. The germline V gene encodes CDR1 SNHLY and CDR2 FYNNEI. The CDR3 length is 16 residues. The CDR3 sequence: CASRGSTSEGYNEQFF. The CDR3 DNA is TGTGCCAGCAGAGGAAGTACTAGCGAGGGTTACAATGAGCAGTTCTTC. The variable domain in full, completed from reference TRBV2 and TRBJ2-1, reads EPEVTQTPSHQVTQMGQEVILRCVPISNHLYFYWYRQILGQKVEFLVSFYNNEISEKSEIFDDQFSVERPDGSNFTLKIRSTKLEDSAMYFCASRGSTSEGYNEQFFGPGTRLTVL.

Worth noting for this clonotype: A single base separates this from a much larger clone, so it may be a read error. This chain uses TRBV5-6 with TRBJ2-2; TRBD2 matches 10 bases. The CDR3 runs 16 residues. V trimming: 0 bases; J trimming: 3 bases; junction bases outside the gene matches: 2. In germline, CDR1 is SGHDT, CDR2 YYEEEE. The CDR3 spells CASSLELAGYTGELFF. In nucleotides, the CDR3 is TGTGCCAGCAGCTTGGAACTAGCGGGGTACACCGGGGAGCTGTTTTTT.

In this sample, this clonotype turned up many times. The genes are TRBV24-1 and TRBJ2-3; a possible D gene is TRBD1 (6 bases). The CDR3 length is 14 residues. Germline values: CDR1 KGHDR, CDR2 SFDVKD. Trimming shortened V by 1 base and J by 7 bases, and 11 bases separated the two germline ends. CDR3 nucleotide sequence: TGTGCCACCAGTGATTTAGGGACACAGAATACGCAGTATTTT. Translated: CATSDLGTQNTQYF.

This clonotype was found many times. The chain combines TRBV7-3 with TRBJ2-7; D might be TRBD2 (6 bases). The V end lost 5 bases, the J end lost 3 bases, and 20 bases lay between the germline ends. This CDR3 is built from 16 residues. Germline V CDR1 and CDR2: SGHTA, FQGTGA. CDR3 residues: CASSPGPPRGIYEQYF. The CDR3 DNA is TGTGCCAGCAGCCCCGGGCCCCCGCGCGGGATCTACGAGCAGTACTTC.

Concerning this clonotype: A single base separates this from a much larger clone, so it may be a read error. V is TRBV3-1 and J is TRBJ2-3; D gene unclear. V was trimmed by 4 bases and J by 0 bases, leaving 8 bases between them. Germline CDR1 and CDR2: LGHDT and YNNKEL (reference sequence). The CDR3 length is 14 residues. This CDR3 is CASSPGQSTDTQYF. The CDR3 bases are TGTGCCAGCAGCCCTGGGCAGAGCACAGATACGCAGTATTTT.

This clonotype showed up just a few times. The chain combines TRBV27 with TRBJ2-3; D is perhaps TRBD1 (6 bases). V was pared by 6 bases and J by 3 bases, with 13 bases between. The CDR3 loop spans 14 amino acids. Germline-derived CDR1 and CDR2 are MNHEY and SMNVEV (reference sequence). CDR3: CASRTGQLTDTQYF. As DNA, the CDR3 is TGTGCCAGCAGGACCGGACAGTTAACAGATACGCAGTATTTT.

This clonotype was seen many times. This chain connects TRBV4-1 to TRBJ2-2; D gene ambiguous. The germline CDR1 and CDR2 sequences are MGHRA and YSYEKL. V gave up 0 bases and J gave up 5 bases, with 7 bases separating them. CDR3 length equals 14 residues. The CDR3 nucleotides read TGCGCCAGCAGCCAAGAGATGGGGACCGGGGAGCTGTTTTTT. As protein: CASSQEMGTGELFF.

The V gene is TRBV11-3, the J gene TRBJ2-1; D not resolved. The germline V gene has CDR1 SGHNT and CDR2 YENEEA. There are 16 residues in the CDR3. V lost 5 bases and J 5 bases, leaving 19 bases between the germline ends. CDR3 sequence reads: CASSPRADTLNNEQFF. The CDR3 bases are TGTGCCAGCAGCCCTCGGGCGGATACTCTGAACAATGAGCAGTTCTTC.

This clonotype was found many times. The chain employs TRBV6-5 and TRBJ2-2; possible D gene TRBD1, 7 bases. Germline V CDR1 and CDR2: MNHEY, SVGAGI. V dropped 2 bases and J dropped 8 bases, with 18 bases sitting between them. The CDR3 is made up of 16 amino acids. CDR3 sequence (DNA): TGTGCCAGCAGTTACAGGACAGGACTATTGGATGGGGAGCTGTTTTTT. Amino acids: CASSYRTGLLDGELFF.

A remark on this clonotype: The junction shows a germline mismatch at one end, possibly a read error. The chain joins TRBV9 to TRBJ2-3; 7 positions agree with TRBD2. CDR1 and CDR2 from the germline V gene are SGDLS and YYNGEE. This CDR3 comprises 15 residues. CDR3 coding DNA: TGTGCCAGCAGCGTAGAAGGGAGGGAGGGAGATACGCGGTATTTT. Its translation: CASSVEGREGDTRYF.

As for this clonotype: A much larger clone is a single base away; this may be a read error. V is TRBV27 and J is TRBJ2-2; D gene ambiguous. The V gene lost 7 bases and the J gene lost 2 bases, with 8 bases spanning the gap. Germline loops: CDR1 MNHEY, CDR2 SMNVEV (reference sequence). There are 13 residues in the CDR3. CDR3: CASTGRNTGELFF. The CDR3 nucleotides read TGTGCCAGCACCGGACGAAACACCGGGGAGCTGTTTTTT.